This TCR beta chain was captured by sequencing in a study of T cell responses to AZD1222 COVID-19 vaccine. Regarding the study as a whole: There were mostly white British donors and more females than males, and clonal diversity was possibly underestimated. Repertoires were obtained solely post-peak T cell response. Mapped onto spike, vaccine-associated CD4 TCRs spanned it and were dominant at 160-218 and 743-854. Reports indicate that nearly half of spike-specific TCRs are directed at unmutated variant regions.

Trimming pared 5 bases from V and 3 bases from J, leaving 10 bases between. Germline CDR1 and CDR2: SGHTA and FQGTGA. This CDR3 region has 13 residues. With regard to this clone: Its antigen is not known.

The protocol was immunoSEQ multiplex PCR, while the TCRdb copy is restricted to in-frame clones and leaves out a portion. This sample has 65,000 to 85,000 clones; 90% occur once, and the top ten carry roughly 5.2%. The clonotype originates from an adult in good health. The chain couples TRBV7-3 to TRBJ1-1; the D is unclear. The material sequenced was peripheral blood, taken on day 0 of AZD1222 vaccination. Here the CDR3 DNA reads TGTGCCAGCAGCCGGGCGCGGGACACTGAAGCTTTCTTT. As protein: CASSRARDTEAFF.